The clone carrying this TCR beta chain was seen many times. The data were taken from a study of T-cell reconstitution after alpha-beta-depleted transplantation in children. Using unique molecular identifiers, the investigators prepared the TCRbeta library. TCRdb re-derived calls from the PCR reads in MiXCR, one entry per CDR3 protein. The sample includes approximately 300,000 distinct CDR3 sequences, around a tenth of them seen just once. With 2 bases clipped from V and 3 bases from J, the junction kept 5 bases outside the gene matches. Germline CDR1 is SEHNR and CDR2 is FQNEAQ (reference sequence). This CDR3 comprises 15 residues.

V gene TRBV7-9 combines with J gene TRBJ1-1; the match to TRBD1 covers 8 bases. The material sequenced was PBMCs, taken before TCRalphabeta/CD19-depleted stem cell transplant. The TCR sequence derives from a boy under two years old with acute myeloid leukemia, due to receive a stem cell transplant. CDR3: CASSLRTGTDTEAFF. The CDR3 bases are TGTGCCAGCAGCTTAAGGACAGGGACGGACACTGAAGCTTTCTTT.